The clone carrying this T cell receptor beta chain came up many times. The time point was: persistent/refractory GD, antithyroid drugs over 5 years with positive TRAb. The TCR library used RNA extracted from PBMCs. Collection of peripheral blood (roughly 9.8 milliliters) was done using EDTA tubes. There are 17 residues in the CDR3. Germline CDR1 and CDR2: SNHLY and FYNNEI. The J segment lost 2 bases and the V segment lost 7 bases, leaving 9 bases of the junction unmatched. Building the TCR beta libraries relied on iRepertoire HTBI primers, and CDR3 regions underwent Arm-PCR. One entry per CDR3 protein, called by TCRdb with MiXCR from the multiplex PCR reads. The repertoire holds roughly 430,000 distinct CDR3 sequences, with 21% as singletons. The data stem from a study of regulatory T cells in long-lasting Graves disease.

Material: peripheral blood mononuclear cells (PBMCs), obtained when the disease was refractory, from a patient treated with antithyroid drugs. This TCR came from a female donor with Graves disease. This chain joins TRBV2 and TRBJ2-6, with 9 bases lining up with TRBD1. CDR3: CASTRDREIAGANVLTF. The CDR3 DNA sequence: TGTGCCAGCACCAGGGACAGGGAAATTGCTGGGGCCAACGTCCTGACTTTC.